A selection of T cell receptor beta chains follows, all from one sample in a study of T-cell memory formation after mild COVID-19. One entry per CDR3 protein results from TCRdb running MiXCR on the 5' RACE reads. In the table there are approximately 400,000 distinct CDR3 sequences, roughly a quarter of which are singletons. Sequencing used PBMCs or a T cell subset sorted from them (not recorded which). The source is an adult woman who had mild COVID-19 (a few samples of this study predate the infection). Cell type and time point are not known. CDR3s include the opening cysteine and the closing phenylalanine or tryptophan. The order of the fields is CDR3 protein, CDR3 DNA, J gene, CDR3 length, V gene, clone size, D gene. D genes are given only for firm matches. Size is stated for part of the rows, as once, few or many counts, or as a class when the clone is expanded.

cdr3_aa: CASSTRTGEDYEQYF; cdr3_nt: TGTGCCAGCAGCACCCGGACAGGGGAGGACTACGAGCAGTACTTC; j_call: TRBJ2-7; cdr3_length: 15; v_call: TRBV11-2; clone_size: once; d_call: TRBD1
cdr3_aa: CASSFPTSGRLQETQYF; cdr3_nt: TGTGCCAGCAGCTTTCCGACTAGCGGGAGGCTCCAAGAGACCCAGTACTTC; j_call: TRBJ2-5; cdr3_length: 17; v_call: TRBV11-2; clone_size: -; d_call: TRBD2
cdr3_aa: CATGQGYEQYF; cdr3_nt: TGTGCCACCGGACAGGGCTACGAGCAGTACTTC; j_call: TRBJ2-7; cdr3_length: 11; v_call: TRBV24-1; clone_size: few; d_call: TRBD1
cdr3_aa: CASSLSGTDLSGNTIYF; cdr3_nt: TGTGCCAGCAGTTTATCCGGGACAGACCTCTCTGGAAACACCATATATTTT; j_call: TRBJ1-3; cdr3_length: 17; v_call: TRBV12-3/TRBV12-4; clone_size: -; d_call: TRBD1
cdr3_aa: CSAGQAKNIQYF; cdr3_nt: TGCAGCGCTGGACAGGCCAAAAACATTCAGTACTTC; j_call: TRBJ2-4; cdr3_length: 12; v_call: TRBV29-1; clone_size: few; d_call: -
cdr3_aa: CASRGQGYTGELFF; cdr3_nt: TGTGCCAGCAGAGGACAGGGGTACACCGGGGAGCTGTTTTTT; j_call: TRBJ2-2; cdr3_length: 14; v_call: TRBV7-9; clone_size: few; d_call: TRBD1
cdr3_aa: CSARDNGEGTDTQYF; cdr3_nt: TGCAGTGCTAGAGATAATGGGGAGGGCACAGATACGCAGTATTTT; j_call: TRBJ2-3; cdr3_length: 15; v_call: TRBV20-1; clone_size: -; d_call: -
cdr3_aa: CSEASESTDTQYF; cdr3_nt: TGCAGTGAGGCTAGCGAGAGCACAGATACGCAGTATTTT; j_call: TRBJ2-3; cdr3_length: 13; v_call: TRBV20-1; clone_size: -; d_call: -
cdr3_aa: CASSRRREANEKLFF; cdr3_nt: TGTGCCAGCTCACGACGCAGGGAAGCTAATGAAAAACTGTTTTTT; j_call: TRBJ1-4; cdr3_length: 15; v_call: TRBV18; clone_size: few; d_call: -
cdr3_aa: CASSSGQLQETQYF; cdr3_nt: TGCGCCAGCAGCTCGGGACAGCTTCAAGAGACCCAGTACTTC; j_call: TRBJ2-5; cdr3_length: 14; v_call: TRBV5-1; clone_size: many; d_call: TRBD1
cdr3_aa: CASSGTGTNTGELFF; cdr3_nt: TGTGCCAGCAGCGGGACCGGGACGAACACCGGGGAGCTGTTTTTT; j_call: TRBJ2-2; cdr3_length: 15; v_call: TRBV5-5; clone_size: few; d_call: -
cdr3_aa: CSAAGTGGRHYEQYF; cdr3_nt: TGCAGTGCGGCAGGGACAGGGGGCAGGCACTACGAGCAGTACTTC; j_call: TRBJ2-7; cdr3_length: 15; v_call: TRBV20-1; clone_size: few; d_call: TRBD1
cdr3_aa: CATRLAGMYEQYF; cdr3_nt: TGTGCCACCAGACTAGCGGGAATGTACGAGCAGTACTTC; j_call: TRBJ2-7; cdr3_length: 13; v_call: TRBV2; clone_size: -; d_call: TRBD2
cdr3_aa: CASRRTVTSNTGELFF; cdr3_nt: TGTGCCAGTAGGCGGACAGTCACTTCGAACACCGGGGAGCTGTTTTTT; j_call: TRBJ2-2; cdr3_length: 16; v_call: TRBV19; clone_size: -; d_call: -
cdr3_aa: CAFRDRGTGELFF; cdr3_nt: TGTGCCTTCCGGGACAGGGGGACCGGGGAGCTGTTTTTT; j_call: TRBJ2-2; cdr3_length: 13; v_call: TRBV30; clone_size: few; d_call: TRBD1
cdr3_aa: CATSLGYEAFF; cdr3_nt: TGTGCCACCAGTCTTGGATATGAAGCTTTCTTT; j_call: TRBJ1-1; cdr3_length: 11; v_call: TRBV24-1; clone_size: few; d_call: -
cdr3_aa: CASSFYSGNTIYF; cdr3_nt: TGTGCCAGCAGCTTTTACTCTGGAAACACCATATATTTT; j_call: TRBJ1-3; cdr3_length: 13; v_call: TRBV7-2; clone_size: few; d_call: -
cdr3_aa: CSVDVWGRVNYGYTF; cdr3_nt: TGCAGCGTTGATGTCTGGGGTCGGGTTAACTATGGCTACACCTTC; j_call: TRBJ1-2; cdr3_length: 15; v_call: TRBV29-1; clone_size: -; d_call: -
cdr3_aa: CASSQGLAGGMQYF; cdr3_nt: TGTGCCAGCAGCCAGGGACTAGCGGGGGGCATGCAGTATTTT; j_call: TRBJ2-3; cdr3_length: 14; v_call: TRBV3-1; clone_size: once; d_call: TRBD2
cdr3_aa: CASSGDHLGVGDTIYF; cdr3_nt: TGTGCCAGCAGTGGGGACCACCTGGGAGTTGGCGACACCATATATTTT; j_call: TRBJ1-3; cdr3_length: 16; v_call: TRBV6-1; clone_size: -; d_call: -
cdr3_aa: CATSDNRGQPQHF; cdr3_nt: TGTGCCACCAGTGACAACAGGGGTCAGCCCCAGCATTTT; j_call: TRBJ1-5; cdr3_length: 13; v_call: TRBV24-1; clone_size: few; d_call: TRBD1
cdr3_aa: CSAKGRENTDTQYF; cdr3_nt: TGCAGTGCTAAAGGACGGGAGAACACAGATACGCAGTATTTT; j_call: TRBJ2-3; cdr3_length: 14; v_call: TRBV20-1; clone_size: -; d_call: -
cdr3_aa: CASSLDRAKTQYF; cdr3_nt: TGTGCCAGCAGCTTAGACAGGGCAAAGACCCAGTACTTC; j_call: TRBJ2-5; cdr3_length: 13; v_call: TRBV13; clone_size: -; d_call: -
cdr3_aa: CSAPKAGGHEQYF; cdr3_nt: TGCAGTGCGCCAAAAGCGGGAGGGCACGAGCAGTACTTC; j_call: TRBJ2-7; cdr3_length: 13; v_call: TRBV20-1; clone_size: few; d_call: TRBD2
cdr3_aa: CASSLAAGGSEFF; cdr3_nt: TGTGCCAGCAGCTTGGCCGCGGGGGGTTCCGAGTTCTTC; j_call: TRBJ2-1; cdr3_length: 13; v_call: TRBV5-6; clone_size: few; d_call: TRBD2
cdr3_aa: CASSQDQGRNYNEQFF; cdr3_nt: TGTGCCAGCAGCCAAGACCAGGGGCGAAACTACAATGAGCAGTTCTTC; j_call: TRBJ2-1; cdr3_length: 16; v_call: TRBV14; clone_size: -; d_call: -
cdr3_aa: CASTSAVSTDTQYF; cdr3_nt: TGTGCCAGCACCTCGGCGGTAAGCACAGATACGCAGTATTTT; j_call: TRBJ2-3; cdr3_length: 14; v_call: TRBV6-1; clone_size: -; d_call: -
cdr3_aa: CAISASQGNSPLHF; cdr3_nt: TGTGCCATCAGTGCCTCACAAGGGAATTCACCCCTCCACTTT; j_call: TRBJ1-6; cdr3_length: 14; v_call: TRBV10-3; clone_size: -; d_call: -
cdr3_aa: CASSFGARNTGELFF; cdr3_nt: TGTGCCAGCAGCTTTGGTGCCCGGAACACCGGGGAGCTGTTTTTT; j_call: TRBJ2-2; cdr3_length: 15; v_call: TRBV5-6; clone_size: -; d_call: -
cdr3_aa: CASSYDRGGGGYTF; cdr3_nt: TGTGCCAGCAGCTACGACAGGGGAGGTGGTGGCTACACCTTC; j_call: TRBJ1-2; cdr3_length: 14; v_call: TRBV11-1; clone_size: -; d_call: TRBD1
cdr3_aa: CASSSHQETQYF; cdr3_nt: TGTGCCAGCAGCTCCCATCAAGAGACCCAGTACTTC; j_call: TRBJ2-5; cdr3_length: 12; v_call: TRBV7-6; clone_size: many; d_call: -
cdr3_aa: CASHDPHRGSYEQYF; cdr3_nt: TGCGCCAGCCACGATCCCCACAGGGGATCCTACGAGCAGTACTTC; j_call: TRBJ2-7; cdr3_length: 15; v_call: TRBV5-1; clone_size: -; d_call: TRBD1
cdr3_aa: CASSVPGLAATDTQYF; cdr3_nt: TGTGCCAGTAGTGTCCCGGGACTAGCGGCCACAGATACGCAGTATTTT; j_call: TRBJ2-3; cdr3_length: 16; v_call: TRBV19; clone_size: few; d_call: TRBD2
cdr3_aa: CASSGGMGPQHF; cdr3_nt: TGTGCCAGCAGTGGGGGGATGGGGCCCCAGCATTTT; j_call: TRBJ1-5; cdr3_length: 12; v_call: TRBV6-1; clone_size: -; d_call: -
cdr3_aa: CASSSSGVSPQHF; cdr3_nt: TGTGCCAGCAGCTCGTCAGGGGTATCGCCCCAGCATTTT; j_call: TRBJ1-5; cdr3_length: 13; v_call: TRBV7-6; clone_size: -; d_call: -
cdr3_aa: CASILGNGEAFF; cdr3_nt: TGTGCCAGCATACTCGGAAACGGTGAAGCTTTCTTT; j_call: TRBJ1-1; cdr3_length: 12; v_call: TRBV6-1; clone_size: few; d_call: -
cdr3_aa: CASSYRTNRYNEQFF; cdr3_nt: TGTGCCAGCAGTTACCGGACGAACCGGTACAATGAGCAGTTCTTC; j_call: TRBJ2-1; cdr3_length: 15; v_call: TRBV6-5; clone_size: -; d_call: -
cdr3_aa: CASSYAAGNSYEQYF; cdr3_nt: TGTGCCAGCAGTTACGCAGCGGGTAACTCCTACGAGCAGTACTTC; j_call: TRBJ2-7; cdr3_length: 15; v_call: TRBV6-2/TRBV6-3; clone_size: few; d_call: -
cdr3_aa: CASSLSQMGPNTGELFF; cdr3_nt: TGTGCCAGCAGTTTATCACAGATGGGCCCGAACACCGGGGAGCTGTTTTTT; j_call: TRBJ2-2; cdr3_length: 17; v_call: TRBV12-3/TRBV12-4; clone_size: -; d_call: -
cdr3_aa: CASSQVEGDTEAFF; cdr3_nt: TGTGCCAGCAGCCAAGTAGAGGGGGACACTGAAGCTTTCTTT; j_call: TRBJ1-1; cdr3_length: 14; v_call: TRBV3-1; clone_size: few; d_call: -
cdr3_aa: CSAVRTAPTDTQYF; cdr3_nt: TGCAGTGCTGTTAGGACGGCGCCAACAGATACGCAGTATTTT; j_call: TRBJ2-3; cdr3_length: 14; v_call: TRBV20-1; clone_size: -; d_call: -
cdr3_aa: CATSRDPGEKLFF; cdr3_nt: TGTGCCACCAGCAGAGATCCCGGGGAAAAACTGTTTTTT; j_call: TRBJ1-4; cdr3_length: 13; v_call: TRBV15; clone_size: -; d_call: -
cdr3_aa: CASSLTGTLSYEQYF; cdr3_nt: TGCGCCAGCAGCTTGACAGGGACTCTCTCCTACGAGCAGTACTTC; j_call: TRBJ2-7; cdr3_length: 15; v_call: TRBV5-1; clone_size: few; d_call: -
cdr3_aa: CASSFSRSYEQFF; cdr3_nt: TGTGCCAGCAGTTTCTCTAGATCGTATGAGCAGTTCTTC; j_call: TRBJ2-1; cdr3_length: 13; v_call: TRBV12-3/TRBV12-4; clone_size: few; d_call: -
cdr3_aa: CASSLRTSGYSYNEQFF; cdr3_nt: TGTGCCAGCAGCTTACGGACTAGCGGCTACTCCTACAATGAGCAGTTCTTC; j_call: TRBJ2-1; cdr3_length: 17; v_call: TRBV7-6; clone_size: few; d_call: TRBD2
cdr3_aa: CASSPQGTAGGTEAFF; cdr3_nt: TGTGCCAGCTCACCACAGGGGACGGCTGGGGGCACTGAAGCTTTCTTT; j_call: TRBJ1-1; cdr3_length: 16; v_call: TRBV18; clone_size: -; d_call: -
cdr3_aa: CASSEAAVEAFF; cdr3_nt: TGTGCCAGCAGTGAAGCCGCGGTAGAAGCTTTCTTT; j_call: TRBJ1-1; cdr3_length: 12; v_call: TRBV6-1; clone_size: -; d_call: -